This T cell receptor (beta chain) is from a study of T cells in Graves' hyperthyroidism and ophthalmopathy (dated by TCRdb to about 2019). Background for the entire study: Peripheral blood samples were taken at the time of initial diagnosis, prior to any treatment. To identify TCR V-J signatures that set the groups apart, the researchers used a discovery cohort of more than 95 patients, made up of 40 to 45 with Graves' ophthalmopathy and some 56 with stable Graves' hyperthyroidism. Whether ophthalmopathy could be predicted prospectively was tested in an independent validation cohort made up of 18 to 20 hyperthyroidism patients plus 17 patients who later progressed to ophthalmopathy. The 95 to 100 discovery patients were divided at random into training and test sets in a 7:3 ratio. The study also compared thyroid tissue and blood T-cell repertoires from roughly 6 Graves' hyperthyroidism patients. After blood sampling, hyperthyroidism patients were treated with methimazole at a starting dose of 30 mg daily, and ophthalmopathy patients were treated with high-dose intravenous methylprednisolone. The paper reports TCR Vbeta CDR3 sequencing of over 130 peripheral blood samples: approximately 43 ophthalmopathy, fewer than 85 hyperthyroidism and approximately 17 progressor patients.

Ophthalmopathy patients had moderately to severely active disease, with a Clinical Activity Score of 3 or more, a NOSPECS grade of 4 or more, and a disease duration of less than 3 months. The study excluded patients with uncontrolled infections, other autoimmune diseases, pregnancy or lactation. Diagnoses relied on clinical symptoms, serum thyroxine and TRAb, thyroid ultrasound and orbital computed tomography. PBMCs were separated from roughly 10 ml of fresh peripheral blood using Ficoll-Paque density gradient centrifugation. Trizol reagent was used to extract total RNA, and RNA quality was then checked on an Agilent 2100 Bioanalyzer. This clonotype was counted at least ten times. Its antigen is unknown. The record has no base qualities; no much larger clone is one base away. Overall study results and their limits: Sample size was not statistically predetermined, and blinding of investigators to group allocation was not performed. Ophthalmopathy was separated from stable hyperthyroidism by a 13 V-J signature model, with about 86% sensitivity and about 81% specificity obtained in cross-validation and 80%/75% obtained in testing. Most expanded thyroid clonotypes (frequency above 0.001) were also found in blood, which suggests that blood repertoires may mirror thyroid immune responses. In validation, progression to ophthalmopathy was predicted by the model with around 71% sensitivity and roughly 76% specificity, a median of approximately 6.5 months before onset.

Amplification of TCR beta CDR3 regions was carried out from RNA transcripts. The first round of RT-PCR for the TCR CDR3 was performed with the HTBI primer set and the Qiagen OneStep RT-PCR kit. The libraries were constructed in a second round of multiplex PCR and then size-selected and purified. Libraries were sequenced paired-end with 100 bp reads on an Illumina HiSeq2000. Per the authors' processing: SOAPnuke was used to process the raw data, throwing out any read that contained adapters or uncalled bases, had a mean Phred below 15, or lacked an exact constant-primer or identifier match. High-quality paired reads were merged using COPE v1.2.5, and each unique nucleotide sequence was defined as a clonotype. MiTCR v1.1 was used to align the clonotypes against IMGT TRBV, TRBD and TRBJ reference segments. The analysis included only V-J combinations with a frequency above 0.0001, which together covered about 99% of the repertoires. The TCS score was defined as the ratio of F50 (clonal expansion) to E x V (chaos), calculated using BLOSUM62-based TCRdist between CDR3 peptides within each V-J. Welch's t-statistics and random forest reduced around 510 V-J features to 13, which were used in a naive Bayes classifier (R e1071). The raw public data were reprocessed by TCRdb itself: fastp quality trimming at Q25, MiXCR clonotype calling, in-frame beta chains only. CDR3 protein sequences are deduplicated, and each keeps its most common genes and DNA. The V and J calls come from TCRdb's annotation, not from the publication. This sample holds around 500,000 distinct CDR3 sequences; approximately 16% were observed only once. 25% to 30% of the sample is taken by the ten largest.

Sequenced sample: blood. The receptor's source is a woman aged 30 to 39 with Graves' ophthalmopathy.

The CDR3 protein is CASSSTSGEQFF. The DNA is as follows: TGTGCCAGCAGCTCGACTAGCGGGGAGCAGTTCTTC. Here the chain combines TRBV7-2 and TRBJ2-1, with 10 central nucleotides matching TRBD2. As encoded in the germline V gene, CDR1 is SGHTA while CDR2 is FQGNSA. Measured from the cysteine to the phenylalanine, the CDR3 is 12 residues long. Left in the record is the CDR3 DNA by itself, 36 bases read in frame from the first base. Trimming removed 4 bases from V and 10 bases from J; the gene matches leave 1 base unexplained. Where the CDR3 stops, the reference TRBV7-2 and TRBJ2-1 genes take over; the full variable domain is GAGVSQSPSNKVTEKGKDVELRCDPISGHTALYWYRQSLGQGLEFLIYFQGNSAPDKSGLPSDRFSAERTGGSVSTLTIQRTQQEDSAVYLCASSSTSGEQFFGPGTRLTVL.